This T cell receptor beta chain was obtained from a study of cytomegalovirus exposure and HLA in healthy donors. Study-level points and caveats: The study had only CMV serostatus as immune exposure information. Across donors, most TCRs were seen rarely, yet some public ones were widespread.

Turning to this clone: Its specificity is unknown.

Amplification used 60 Vbeta primers and 13 Jbeta primers. Measured with immunoSEQ multiplex PCR; TCRdb has only the in-frame clones, and not every one. The sample lists 80,000 or so clones, roughly two thirds occurring once. Sequencing used PBMCs. This TCR was recovered from a woman aged 45-60 years in good health and CMV-seropositive.

As DNA, the CDR3 is TGCGCCAGCAGCCAAATCGACAGGGGAGGCTACACCTTC. Protein: CASSQIDRGGYTF. The rearrangement uses TRBV5-1 and TRBJ1-2, with 8 bases aligning to TRBD1. The CDR3 totals 13 residues. The V segment lost 4 bases and the J segment 8 bases; nucleotides outside the gene matches: 7. Germline values: CDR1 SGHRS, CDR2 YFSETQ. Drawing the rest from reference TRBV5-1 and TRBJ1-2, the complete variable domain is KAGVTQTPRYLIKTRGQQVTLSCSPISGHRSVSWYQQTPGQGLQFLFEYFSETQRNKGNFPGRFSGRQFSNSRSEMNVSTLELGDSALYLCASSQIDRGGYTFGSGTRLTVV.